The source of this T cell receptor (beta chain) is a study of beta chain features in type 1 diabetes. Study background: On cell yields, gender and age, patients and healthy donors were similar.

V lost 4 bases to trimming and J lost 8 bases, with 12 bases between them. Germline CDR1 and CDR2: SGHRS and YFSETQ. The length of the CDR3 is 12 residues. Reverse transcribing all isolated RNA meant expressed TCRB transcripts were sequenced. TCRdb keeps only in-frame clones here, not all; method: immunoSEQ multiplex PCR. The repertoire consists of approximately 250,000 clones, with about 14% occurring once and the leading ten covering more than 0.025%. General study points: Shorter TCRB CDR3s, moderately but significantly so, marked every one of the four CD4+ subsets in Type 1 diabetes patients. Compared with healthy donors, patients appeared to share more similar naive, central memory and regulatory TCRB repertoires. Resolution of whether HLA type affects TCRB rearrangement was not achieved here.

Comment on this clone: Its antigen is undetermined.

Sequencing was performed on naive CD4+ T cells from blood. The chain is built from TRBV5-1 and TRBJ1-2; tentative D call: TRBD1 (5 bases). The TCR originated in a woman aged 40 to 50 in good health. CDR3 region: CASSPTEGGYTF. In DNA, the CDR3 is TGCGCCAGCAGCCCAACGGAGGGGGGCTACACCTTC.